This TCR beta chain was captured by sequencing in a study of shared clonotypes between healthy human individuals. In the case of this clone: At one end the junction does not follow the germline gene, possibly because of a read error.

CD8 cells regarded as naive lacked CD45RO, were positively chosen for CCR7, and omitted terminally differentiated effector memory CD45RA+ cells. CDR3 length: 13 amino acids. CDR1 and CDR2 (germline): SSHAT, FNYEAQ (reference sequence). The repertoire was sequenced with immunoSEQ multiplex PCR; TCRdb's copy has only in-frame clones and lacks some. The table has roughly 2 million clones, about 95% seen once. The clonotype was recovered from a man aged 18 to 30 in good health. This chain uses TRBV7-7 with TRBJ2-5, with unresolved D. The sample comprised naive CD8+ T cells sorted from blood. The CDR3 here is CASSLGRGETQYF. The CDR3, as DNA: TGTGCTAGCAGCTTAGGCAGAGGAGAGACCCAGTACTTC. The entire variable domain, with the rest obtained from reference TRBV7-7 and TRBJ2-5, is as follows: GAGVSQSPRYKVTKRGQDVTLRCDPISSHATLYWYQQALGQGPEFLTYFNYEAQPDKSGLPSDRFSAERPEGSISTLTIQRTEQRDSAMYRCASSLGRGETQYFGPGTRLLVL.